This TCR beta chain is from a study of blood T cell repertoires in COVID-19. Study-level information: Samples came from the United States, Italy and Spain, spanning acute and convalescent COVID-19. Sample material is recorded as cDNA or gDNA derived from T cells, B-cell-depleted T cells, or PBMCs.

This clone was seen only a few times. Authors' data handling: Cell counts per sample came from amplifying reference gene primers. Profiling relied on immunoSEQ multiplex PCR, and the TCRdb table lists in-frame clones only, not all of them. That table gives V, J and clone size, and the DNA gave D and trimming. The sample shows 270,000 or so clones, approximately 90% of them seen only once. The germline V gene has CDR1 LNHDA and CDR2 SQIVND (reference sequence). V was cut by 3 bases and J by 0 bases, with 15 bases left in between. The CDR3 contains 17 residues. The sample consisted of peripheral blood. The genes are TRBV19 and TRBJ2-4, with D possibly matching TRBD1 (6 bases). The sequence derives from a man aged 35 to 55 with acute or convalescent COVID-19. CDR3 sequence (DNA): TGTGCCAGTAGTATCAAAACAGGGCCACTAGCCAAAAACATTCAGTACTTC. It translates to CASSIKTGPLAKNIQYF.